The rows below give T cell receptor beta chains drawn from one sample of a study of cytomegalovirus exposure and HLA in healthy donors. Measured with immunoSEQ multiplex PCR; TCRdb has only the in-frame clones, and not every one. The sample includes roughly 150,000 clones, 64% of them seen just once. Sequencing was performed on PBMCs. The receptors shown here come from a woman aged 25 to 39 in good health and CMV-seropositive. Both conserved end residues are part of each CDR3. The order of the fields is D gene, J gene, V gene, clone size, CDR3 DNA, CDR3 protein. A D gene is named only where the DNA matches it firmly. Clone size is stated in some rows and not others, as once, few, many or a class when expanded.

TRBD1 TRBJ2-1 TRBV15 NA TGTGCCACCAGCAGCGACAGGGGGGCCCCTTACAATGAGCAGTTCTTC CATSSDRGAPYNEQFF
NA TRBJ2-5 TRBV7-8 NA TGTGCCAGCAGCTCTAGCCTAACAGGGATCCAGACCCAGTACTTC CASSSSLTGIQTQYF
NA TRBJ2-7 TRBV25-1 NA TGTGCCAGCAGTATTGACATACCCTACGAGCAGTACTTC CASSIDIPYEQYF
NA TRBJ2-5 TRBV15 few TGTGCCACCAGCATGCACAGGGTGCCGCAAGAGACCCAGTACTTC CATSMHRVPQETQYF
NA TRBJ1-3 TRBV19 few TGTGCCAGTAGACCAGGGTTCTCTGGAAACACCATATATTTT CASRPGFSGNTIYF
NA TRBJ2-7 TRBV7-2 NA TGTGCCAGCAGCTTAAACGGGAGCCCTTTCTACGAGCAGTACTTC CASSLNGSPFYEQYF
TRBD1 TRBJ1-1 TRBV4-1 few TGCGCCAGCAGCCCGCGACAGGGGGCCGTGAACACTGAAGCTTTCTTT CASSPRQGAVNTEAFF
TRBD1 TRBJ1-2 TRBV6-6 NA TGTGCCAGCAGATATTCGGGACAGGGAGGCTATGGCTACACCTTC CASRYSGQGGYGYTF
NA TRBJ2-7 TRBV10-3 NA TGTGCCATCGGGAAGCGGGCCAGCTCCTACGAGCAGTACTTC CAIGKRASSYEQYF
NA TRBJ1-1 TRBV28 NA TGTGCCAGCAGTTTTGAAATGGAAGGGGCCCCTGAAGCTTTCTTT CASSFEMEGAPEAFF
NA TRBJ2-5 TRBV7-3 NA TGTGCCAGCAGCTCAGCGGGCTTGGGAGAGACCCAGTACTTC CASSSAGLGETQYF
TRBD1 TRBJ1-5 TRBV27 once TGTGCCAGCAGTCCCGGGACAGGGGGAGATCAGCCCCAGCATTTT CASSPGTGGDQPQHF
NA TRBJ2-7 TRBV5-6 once TGTGCCAGCAGCTTGGGTGGGAGTAGTTACGAGCAGTACTTC CASSLGGSSYEQYF
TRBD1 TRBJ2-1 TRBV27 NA TGTGCCAGTATGGGACAGTCCCTTTACAATGAGCAGTTCTTC CASMGQSLYNEQFF
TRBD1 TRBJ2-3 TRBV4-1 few TGCGCCAGCAGCCTCCGGACAGGGGGCGTAACAGATACGCAGTATTTT CASSLRTGGVTDTQYF
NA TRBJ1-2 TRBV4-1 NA TGCGCCAGCAGCCAATTGACGGGGAACTATGGCTACACCTTC CASSQLTGNYGYTF
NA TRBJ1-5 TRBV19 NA TGTGCCAGTAATGGGCAGGGGAAGAGTCAGCCCCAGCATTTT CASNGQGKSQPQHF
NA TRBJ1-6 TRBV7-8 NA TGTGCCAGCAGCTTATTAGCAGCTCCCTATAATTCACCCCTCCACTTT CASSLLAAPYNSPLHF
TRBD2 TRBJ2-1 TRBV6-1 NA TGTGCCAGCATTATCATAGCGGGAGGGGGTGAGCAGTTCTTC CASIIIAGGGEQFF
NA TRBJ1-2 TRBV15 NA TGTGCCACCAGCAGAGAAAGGGGGAACTATGGCTACACCTTC CATSRERGNYGYTF
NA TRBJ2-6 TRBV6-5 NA TGTGCCAGCAGTTACGAGGGGGAAGGGGCCAACGTCCTGACTTTC CASSYEGEGANVLTF
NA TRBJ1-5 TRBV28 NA TGTGCCAGCATTCCACAACCAAATCAGCCCCAGCATTTT CASIPQPNQPQHF
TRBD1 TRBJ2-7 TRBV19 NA TGTGCCAGTAACACCGGGACAGGAAATCCCCTAGGTGCGGAATACGAGCAGTACTTC CASNTGTGNPLGAEYEQYF
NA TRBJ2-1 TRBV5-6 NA TGTGCCAGCAGCTTGGAAGTCAGTGAGCAGTTCTTC CASSLEVSEQFF
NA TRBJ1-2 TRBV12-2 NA TGTGCAAGTCGCCCACAGACAAACGCGGGACCGATCTATGGCTACACCTTC CASRPQTNAGPIYGYTF
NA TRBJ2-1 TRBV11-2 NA TGTGCCAGCAGCTTAAACAGTGAGCAGTTCTTC CASSLNSEQFF
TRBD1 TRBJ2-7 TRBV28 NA TGTGCCAGCAGGTGGGACAGGGGCGGGAACGAACAGTACTTC CASRWDRGGNEQYF
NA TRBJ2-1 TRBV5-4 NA TGTGCCAGCAGCTTGGAGTTTAGCTCCTACAATGAGCAGTTCTTC CASSLEFSSYNEQFF
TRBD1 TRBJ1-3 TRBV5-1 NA TGCGCCAGCAGCCAAGGACAGGCAGTTGGAAACACCATATATTTT CASSQGQAVGNTIYF